Below, 6 T cell receptor beta chains from the same sample are listed, as sequenced in a study of cytomegalovirus exposure and HLA in healthy donors. Sequencing used immunoSEQ multiplex PCR; TCRdb keeps in-frame clones, though not all of them. In the table there are around 300,000 clones, nearly 90% of which are singletons. Input material: PBMCs. These receptors were taken from a man aged 30 to 45 in good health and CMV-seronegative.

V usage is TRBV9 and J usage is TRBJ2-3, with TRBD2 identical over 11 bases. V shed 0 bases, J shed 5 bases, and the junction held 8 bases outside the gene matches. The CDR3 is made up of 17 amino acids. The V gene's germline CDR1 is SGDLS and CDR2 YYNGEE. This CDR3 reads CASSVGLAGNPQDTQYF. The DNA for the CDR3 is TGTGCCAGCAGCGTAGGACTAGCGGGGAACCCCCAAGATACGCAGTATTTT.

The rearrangement uses TRBV19 and TRBJ1-5; TRBD1 agrees at 8 bases. The CDR3 is 16 residues long. The germline gives CDR1 LNHDA, CDR2 SQIVND (reference sequence). Unmatched junction bases numbered 13, after V lost 6 bases and J lost 6 bases. CDR3 sequence (DNA): TGTGCCAGTAGCAACCTCCTGGGACAGGCTACTCAGCCCCAGCATTTT. This codes for CASSNLLGQATQPQHF. The full variable domain, rest sourced from reference TRBV19 and TRBJ1-5, is DGGITQSPKYLFRKEGQNVTLSCEQNLNHDAMYWYRQDPGQGLRLIYYSQIVNDFQKGDIAEGYSVSREKKESFPLTVTSAQKNPTAFYLCASSNLLGQATQPQHFGDGTRLSIL.

The chain employs TRBV27 and TRBJ1-5, with D perhaps matching TRBD1 (6 bases). V lost 5 bases to trimming and J lost 4 bases, with 12 bases between them. This CDR3 is 14 amino acids long. Germline V lookup: CDR1 MNHEY, CDR2 SMNVEV (reference sequence). The CDR3 coding sequence is TGTGCCAGCAGTACGGTGGGGGCGAATCAGCCCCAGCATTTT. Translating gives CASSTVGANQPQHF.

J is TRBJ2-3 and V is TRBV9; 11 nucleotides agree with TRBD2. The V gene end was trimmed by 0 bases and the J gene end by 3 bases; junction bases not matched to a gene: 3. Germline assignment: CDR1 SGDLS and CDR2 YYNGEE. This CDR3 comprises 16 residues. CDR3 sequence reads: CASSVGGTSGTDTQYF. In DNA, the CDR3 is TGTGCCAGCAGCGTAGGAGGGACTAGCGGTACAGATACGCAGTATTTT.

Note on this clone: An end of the junction does not agree with germline; a read error may underlie this. This chain links TRBV9 with TRBJ1-2; D is possibly TRBD1 (6 bases). CDR3 length equals 10 residues. The germline V gene has CDR1 SGDLS and CDR2 YYNGEE. CDR3 residues: CASNARDTNF. The DNA for the CDR3 is TGTGCCAGCAACGCCCGGGACACAAACTTC.

This chain connects TRBV19 to TRBJ1-5; D is ambiguous. The germline V gene encodes CDR1 LNHDA and CDR2 SQIVND (reference sequence). V was trimmed by 4 bases and J by 4 bases, leaving 26 bases between them. The CDR3 has 19 residues. The CDR3 nucleotides are TGTGCCAGTAGTACCCCCCAAACAACGCGGGTTGGTAGTAATCAGCCCCAGCATTTT. Its protein product is CASSTPQTTRVGSNQPQHF.